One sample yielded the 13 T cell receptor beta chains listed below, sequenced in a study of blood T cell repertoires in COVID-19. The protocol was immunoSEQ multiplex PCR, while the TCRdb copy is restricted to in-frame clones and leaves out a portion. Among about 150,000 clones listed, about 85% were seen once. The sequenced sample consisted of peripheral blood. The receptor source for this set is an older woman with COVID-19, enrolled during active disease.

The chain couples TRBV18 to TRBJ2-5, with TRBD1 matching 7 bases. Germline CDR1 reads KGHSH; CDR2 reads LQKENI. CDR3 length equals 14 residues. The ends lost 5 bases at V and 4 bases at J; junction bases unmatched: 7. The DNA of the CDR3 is TGTGCCAGCTCAATCGACAGGGCTAGAGAGACCCAGTACTTC. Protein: CASSIDRARETQYF. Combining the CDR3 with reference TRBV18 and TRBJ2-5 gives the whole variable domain NAGVMQNPRHLVRRRGQEARLRCSPMKGHSHVYWYRQLPEEGLKFMVYLQKENIIDESGMPKERFSAEFPKEGPSILRIQQVVRGDSAAYFCASSIDRARETQYFGPGTRLLVL.

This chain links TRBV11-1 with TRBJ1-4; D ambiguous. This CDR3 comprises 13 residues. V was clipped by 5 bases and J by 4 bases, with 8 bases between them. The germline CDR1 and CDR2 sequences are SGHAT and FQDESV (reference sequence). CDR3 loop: CASSDTYNEKLFF. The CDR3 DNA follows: TGTGCCAGCAGCGACACGTATAATGAAAAACTGTTTTTT.

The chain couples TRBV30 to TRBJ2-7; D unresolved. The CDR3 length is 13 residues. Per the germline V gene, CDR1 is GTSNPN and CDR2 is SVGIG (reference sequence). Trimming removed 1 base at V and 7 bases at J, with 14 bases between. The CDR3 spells CAWSEQAKGEQYV. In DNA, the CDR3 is TGTGCCTGGAGTGAGCAGGCCAAAGGTGAGCAGTACGTC.

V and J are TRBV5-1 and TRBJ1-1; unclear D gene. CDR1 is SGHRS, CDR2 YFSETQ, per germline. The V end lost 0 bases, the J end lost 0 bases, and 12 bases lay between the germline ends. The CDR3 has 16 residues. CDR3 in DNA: TGCGCCAGCAGCTTGGACGGAGGCGTTATGAACACTGAAGCTTTCTTT. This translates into CASSLDGGVMNTEAFF.

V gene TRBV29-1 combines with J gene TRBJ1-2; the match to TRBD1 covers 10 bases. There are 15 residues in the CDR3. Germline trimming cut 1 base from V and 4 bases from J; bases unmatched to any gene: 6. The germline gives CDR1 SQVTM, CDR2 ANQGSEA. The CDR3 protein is CSVEGLGQGGYGYTF. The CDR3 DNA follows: TGCAGCGTTGAAGGGCTCGGACAGGGGGGCTATGGCTACACCTTC. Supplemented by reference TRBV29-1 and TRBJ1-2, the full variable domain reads SAVISQKPSRDICQRGTSLTIQCQVDSQVTMMFWYRQQPGQSLTLIATANQGSEATYESGFVIDKFPISRPNLTFSTLTVSNMSPEDSSIYLCSVEGLGQGGYGYTFGSGTRLTVV.

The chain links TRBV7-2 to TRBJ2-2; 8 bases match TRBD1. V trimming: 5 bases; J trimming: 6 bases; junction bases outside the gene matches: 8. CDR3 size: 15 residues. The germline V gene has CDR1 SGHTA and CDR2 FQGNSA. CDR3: CASSIWTGLAGELFF. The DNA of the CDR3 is TGTGCCAGCAGCATTTGGACAGGGTTGGCCGGGGAGCTGTTTTTT.

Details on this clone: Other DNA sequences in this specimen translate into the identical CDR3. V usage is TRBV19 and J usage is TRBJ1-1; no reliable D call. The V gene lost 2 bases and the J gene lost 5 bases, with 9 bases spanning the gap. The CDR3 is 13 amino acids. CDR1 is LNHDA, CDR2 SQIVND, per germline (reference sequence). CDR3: CASSIRGNTEAFF. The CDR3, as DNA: TGTGCCAGTAGTATAAGAGGGAATACTGAAGCTTTCTTT.

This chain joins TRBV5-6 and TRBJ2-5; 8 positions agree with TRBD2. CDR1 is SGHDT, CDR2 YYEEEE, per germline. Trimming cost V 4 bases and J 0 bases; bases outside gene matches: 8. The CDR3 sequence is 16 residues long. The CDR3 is CASSRIGTRHQETQYF. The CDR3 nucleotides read TGTGCCAGCAGCCGTATCGGGACTAGACACCAAGAGACCCAGTACTTC.

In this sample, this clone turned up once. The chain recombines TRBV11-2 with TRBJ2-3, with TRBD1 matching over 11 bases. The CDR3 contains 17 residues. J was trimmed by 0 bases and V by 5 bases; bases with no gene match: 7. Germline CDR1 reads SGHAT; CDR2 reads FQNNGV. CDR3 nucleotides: TGTGCCAGCAGCCTCCGGACAGGGGGCTGGAGCACAGATACGCAGTATTTT. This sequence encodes CASSLRTGGWSTDTQYF.

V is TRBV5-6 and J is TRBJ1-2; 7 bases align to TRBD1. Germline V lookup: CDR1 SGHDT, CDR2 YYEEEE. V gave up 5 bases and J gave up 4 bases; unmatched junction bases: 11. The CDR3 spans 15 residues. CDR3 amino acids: CASRETGTVRYGYTF. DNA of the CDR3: TGTGCCAGCAGGGAAACGGGGACAGTGCGCTATGGCTACACCTTC.

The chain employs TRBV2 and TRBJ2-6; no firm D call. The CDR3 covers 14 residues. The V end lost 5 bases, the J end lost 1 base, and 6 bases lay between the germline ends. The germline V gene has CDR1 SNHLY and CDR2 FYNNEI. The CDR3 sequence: CASSIQSGANVLTF. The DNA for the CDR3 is TGTGCCAGCAGTATTCAGTCTGGGGCCAACGTCCTGACTTTC.

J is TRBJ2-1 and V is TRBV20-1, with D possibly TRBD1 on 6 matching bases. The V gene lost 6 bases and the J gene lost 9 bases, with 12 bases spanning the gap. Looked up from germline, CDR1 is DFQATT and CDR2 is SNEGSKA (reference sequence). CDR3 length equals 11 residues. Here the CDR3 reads CSAQQGAEQFF. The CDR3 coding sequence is TGCAGTGCCCAACAGGGAGCTGAGCAGTTCTTC.

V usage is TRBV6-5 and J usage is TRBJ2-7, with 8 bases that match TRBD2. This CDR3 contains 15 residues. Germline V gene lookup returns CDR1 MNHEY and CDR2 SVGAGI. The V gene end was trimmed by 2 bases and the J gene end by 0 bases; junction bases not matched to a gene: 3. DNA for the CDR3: TGTGCCAGCAGTTACGAACTAGCGGCCTCCTACGAGCAGTACTTC. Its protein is CASSYELAASYEQYF.